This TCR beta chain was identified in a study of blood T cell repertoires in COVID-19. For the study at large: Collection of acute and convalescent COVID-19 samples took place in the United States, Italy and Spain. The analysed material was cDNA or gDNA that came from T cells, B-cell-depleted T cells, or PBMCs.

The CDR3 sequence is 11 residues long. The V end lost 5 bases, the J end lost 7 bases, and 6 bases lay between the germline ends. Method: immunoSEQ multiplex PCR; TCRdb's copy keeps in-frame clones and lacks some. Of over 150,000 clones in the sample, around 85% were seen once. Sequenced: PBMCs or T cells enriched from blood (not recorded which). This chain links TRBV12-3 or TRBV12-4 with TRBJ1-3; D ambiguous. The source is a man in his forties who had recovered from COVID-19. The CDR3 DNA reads TGTGCCAGCAGTCTCGGGAACACCATATATTTT. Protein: CASSLGNTIYF.